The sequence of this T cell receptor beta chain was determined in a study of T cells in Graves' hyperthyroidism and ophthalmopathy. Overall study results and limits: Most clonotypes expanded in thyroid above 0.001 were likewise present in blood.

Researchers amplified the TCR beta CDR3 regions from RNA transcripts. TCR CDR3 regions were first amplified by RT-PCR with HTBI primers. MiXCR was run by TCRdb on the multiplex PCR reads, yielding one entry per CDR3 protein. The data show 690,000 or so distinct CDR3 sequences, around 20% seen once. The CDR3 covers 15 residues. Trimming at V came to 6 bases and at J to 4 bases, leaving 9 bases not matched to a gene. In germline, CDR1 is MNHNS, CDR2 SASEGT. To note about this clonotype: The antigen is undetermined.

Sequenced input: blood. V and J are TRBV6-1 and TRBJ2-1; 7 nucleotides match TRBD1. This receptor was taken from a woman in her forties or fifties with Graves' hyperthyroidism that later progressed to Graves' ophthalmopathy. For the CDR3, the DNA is TGTGCCAGCAGCGACGGGACAGACTATTACAATGAGCAGTTCTTC. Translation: CASSDGTDYYNEQFF.